The 21 T cell receptor beta chains given below trace back to one sample, sequenced in a study of response to subunit inactivated influenza vaccine. TCRdb redid the calling of the RT-PCR reads with MiXCR, one entry per CDR3 protein. The sample has about 620,000 distinct CDR3 sequences; over 9% are singletons. In addition, the sample was reused for a study of T cells expressing NK-cell markers. That investigation notes: Making the TCR beta cDNA relied on 5'RACE template switching with UMIs.

This specimen consisted of PBMCs from blood, obtained on the day of vaccination. All receptors derive from a man in his fifties who received an inactivated influenza vaccine.

The chain is built from TRBV20-1 and TRBJ2-7; 12 bases match TRBD2. The CDR3 totals 13 residues. From germline, CDR1 is DFQATT and CDR2 SNEGSKA (reference sequence). V was clipped by 2 bases and J by 11 bases; unmatched bases: 7. DNA for the CDR3: TGCAGTGCTAGAACCGGGACTAGCGGGTGGAAGTACTTC. It codes for CSARTGTSGWKYF.

This clonotype occurred a few times. The rearrangement uses TRBV29-1 and TRBJ2-1; 11 bases align to TRBD2. The CDR3 runs 16 residues. CDR1 SQVTM and CDR2 ANQGSEA come from the germline V gene. V gave up 1 base and J gave up 8 bases; unmatched junction bases: 10. The CDR3 nucleotides are TGCAGCGTTGAAGGTTTAACTAGCGGGAGATTGGATGAGCAGTTCTTC. Translation gives CSVEGLTSGRLDEQFF.

This clonotype was counted a few times. This chain links TRBV20-1 with TRBJ1-1; D perhaps matches TRBD1 (5 bases). The ends were cut back, 6 bases at V and 7 bases at J, with 21 bases in the middle. This CDR3 spans 14 amino acids. Germline V gene sequence: CDR1 DFQATT, CDR2 SNEGSKA (reference sequence). In DNA, the CDR3 is TGCAGTGCACTCTCTGGTCGGGGGATCTTTGAAGCTTTCTTT. Residues: CSALSGRGIFEAFF.

The genes are TRBV12-3 or TRBV12-4 and TRBJ2-1, with 10 bases fitting TRBD1. The trim removed 4 bases at V and 6 bases at J, leaving 3 bases unmatched. The CDR3 covers 14 residues. The CDR3 DNA reads TGTGCCAGCAGTTGGACAGGGGGAAGCAATGAGCAGTTCTTC. Protein: CASSWTGGSNEQFF.

V is TRBV28 and J is TRBJ1-2; D not resolved. The ends were cut back, 5 bases at V and 8 bases at J, with 15 bases in the middle. Looked up from germline, CDR1 is MDHEN and CDR2 is SYDVKM. The CDR3 length is 13 residues. CDR3 DNA sequence: TGTGCCAGCAGTGTCAGGACCCTCTGGGGCTACACCTTC. Its protein is CASSVRTLWGYTF.

The CDR3 sequence: CASQHRAGSNQPQHF. The CDR3 DNA sequence: TGTGCCAGTCAACACAGGGCTGGGAGCAATCAGCCCCAGCATTTT. V is TRBV19 and J is TRBJ1-5, with D possibly being TRBD1 (6 bases). Germline V lookup: CDR1 LNHDA, CDR2 SQIVND (reference sequence). This CDR3 comprises 15 residues. V lost 8 bases, J lost 1 base, and 15 bases lay in between.

The rearrangement uses TRBV5-5 and TRBJ2-7, with 7 positions matching TRBD1. This CDR3 comprises 14 residues. With 3 bases clipped from V and 3 bases from J, the junction kept 6 bases outside the gene matches. The germline V gene encodes CDR1 SGHKS and CDR2 YYEKEE (reference sequence). The CDR3 region is CASSSDRILYEQYF. CDR3 nucleotides: TGTGCCAGCAGCTCGGACAGGATTCTCTACGAGCAGTACTTC.

The CDR3 region is CSAISQGAGEKLFF. CDR3 coding DNA: TGCAGTGCTATATCACAGGGGGCTGGGGAAAAACTGTTTTTT. V gene TRBV20-1 combines with J gene TRBJ1-4; 9 nucleotides agree with TRBD1. Trimming removed 4 bases from V and 8 bases from J; junction bases left unmatched: 8. The CDR3 covers 14 residues. Germline V gene sequence: CDR1 DFQATT, CDR2 SNEGSKA (reference sequence).

This chain uses TRBV5-1 with TRBJ2-5, with TRBD1 identical over 9 bases. CDR3 size: 16 residues. V lost 4 bases, J lost 5 bases, and 12 bases stayed unmatched. Germline CDR1 SGHRS, CDR2 YFSETQ. The CDR3 sequence is CASSKETGGFEETQYF. CDR3 bases: TGCGCCAGCAGCAAAGAGACAGGGGGATTCGAGGAGACCCAGTACTTC.

Notes on this clonotype: A much larger clone differs by one base, so this may be a read error. The chain recombines TRBV12-3 or TRBV12-4 with TRBJ2-3; D gene uncertain. CDR3 length equals 14 residues. CDR3 residues: CASTRLPGTDTRYF. CDR3 coding DNA: TGTGCCAGCACCCGACTCCCTGGCACAGATACGCGGTATTTT.

The chain links TRBV20-1 to TRBJ2-7, with D maybe TRBD1 (6 bases). The CDR3 is made up of 11 amino acids. CDR1 is DFQATT, CDR2 SNEGSKA, per germline (reference sequence). With 3 bases removed from V and 4 bases from J, the gap between germline ends came to 7 bases. The DNA for the CDR3 is TGCAGTGCTAGGGGGGCTTACGAGCAGTACTTC. This encodes CSARGAYEQYF.

This clonotype was observed a handful of times. The chain has TRBV7-9 and TRBJ2-5; D is unclear. Per germline, CDR1 SEHNR and CDR2 FQNEAQ (reference sequence). The CDR3 has 12 amino acids. V gave up 7 bases and J gave up 5 bases, with 11 bases separating them. The CDR3 here is CASNGVGETQYF. The CDR3 nucleotides are TGTGCCAGCAATGGAGTAGGGGAGACCCAGTACTTC.

The V call is TRBV12-3 or TRBV12-4, the J call TRBJ1-1, with TRBD1 as a possible D gene (6 bases). CDR3 length: 15 amino acids. V shed 0 bases and J shed 5 bases, with 13 bases lying between them. CDR3 nucleotides: TGTGCCAGCAGTTTAGCAGGGCCAGGGGTAACTGAAGCTTTCTTT. Protein sequence: CASSLAGPGVTEAFF.

This clonotype was detected many times. The chain links TRBV6-4 to TRBJ2-1; D uncertain. The length of the CDR3 is 13 residues. The V end lost 5 bases, the J end lost 0 bases, and 5 bases lay between the germline ends. Germline loops: CDR1 MRHNA, CDR2 SNTAGT. Here the CDR3 DNA reads TGTGCCAGCAGTTACAGCTCCTACAATGAGCAGTTCTTC. This sequence encodes CASSYSSYNEQFF.

The rearrangement joins TRBV5-1 to TRBJ2-7, with TRBD1 matching over 10 bases. Germline CDR1 is SGHRS and CDR2 is YFSETQ. The CDR3 has 14 amino acids. Unmatched junction bases numbered 5, after V lost 5 bases and J lost 3 bases. For the CDR3, the DNA is TGCGCCAGCAGTGGGGGGGACAGGGGCTACGAGCAGTACTTC. This codes for CASSGGDRGYEQYF.

This clonotype was seen only a few times. The chain couples TRBV20-1 to TRBJ2-7, with 7 positions matching TRBD1. The V segment lost 5 bases and the J segment 5 bases; nucleotides outside the gene matches: 3. The CDR3 spans 11 residues. CDR1 and CDR2 from the germline V gene are DFQATT and SNEGSKA (reference sequence). The CDR3 loop reads CSAPDRDEQYF. In nucleotides, the CDR3 is TGCAGTGCTCCCGACAGGGACGAGCAGTACTTC.

Ten or more counts support this clonotype. CDR3 DNA sequence: TGTGCCAGCAGCTCGACAGACACAGCCTACAATGAGCAGTTCTTC. This encodes CASSSTDTAYNEQFF. The chain has TRBV9 and TRBJ2-1, with a possible D match to TRBD1 (5 bases). The CDR3 totals 15 residues. V was shortened by 4 bases and J by 2 bases, with 13 bases between the two germline ends. The germline CDR1 and CDR2 sequences are SGDLS and YYNGEE.

This clonotype was detected ten times or more. The chain joins TRBV7-2 to TRBJ2-7; a possible D gene is TRBD2 (6 bases). Germline V gives CDR1 SGHTA, CDR2 FQGNSA. The CDR3 sequence is 17 residues long. V lost 4 bases and J lost 1, with 20 bases in between. CDR3 in DNA: TGTGCCAGCAGCTCTGGTTTTTGGGGGGTTACTTCCTACGAGCAGTACTTC. It yields the protein CASSSGFWGVTSYEQYF.

Only a few counts were recorded for this clonotype. This sequence joins TRBV24-1 and TRBJ2-1, with 8 bases matching TRBD1. The CDR3 has 17 amino acids. Losses at the gene ends were 4 bases for V and 7 bases for J; bases not matched to a gene: 14. Germline V lookup: CDR1 KGHDR, CDR2 SFDVKD. CDR3 DNA sequence: TGTGCCACCAGTGAGTCCAGGGGGCGAAAACGAAATAATGAGCAGTTCTTC. It codes for CATSESRGRKRNNEQFF.

This clonotype was detected only a few times. V gene TRBV7-2 combines with J gene TRBJ2-3; maybe TRBD1 (6 bases). V was trimmed by 5 bases and J by 0 bases, leaving 12 bases between them. The CDR3 runs to 15 residues. Germline values: CDR1 SGHTA, CDR2 FQGNSA. The CDR3 sequence: CASSNRQVSTDTQYF. CDR3 nucleotide sequence: TGTGCCAGCAGCAACAGACAGGTTAGCACAGATACGCAGTATTTT.

The sample holds many counts of this clonotype. The V and J genes are TRBV9 and TRBJ2-1, with 8 bases that match TRBD2. The ends lost 4 bases at V and 4 bases at J; junction bases unmatched: 10. Germline V lookup: CDR1 SGDLS, CDR2 YYNGEE. The CDR3 extends over 16 amino acids. CDR3 coding DNA: TGTGCCAGCAGCCCCGTTGGGGGCGGGGGGTACAATGAGCAGTTCTTC. Translating gives CASSPVGGGGYNEQFF. The whole variable domain, remainder taken from reference TRBV9 and TRBJ2-1, is DSGVTQTPKHLITATGQRVTLRCSPRSGDLSVYWYQQSLDQGLQFLIQYYNGEERAKGNILERFSAQQFPDLHSELNLSSLELGDSALYFCASSPVGGGGYNEQFFGPGTRLTVL.